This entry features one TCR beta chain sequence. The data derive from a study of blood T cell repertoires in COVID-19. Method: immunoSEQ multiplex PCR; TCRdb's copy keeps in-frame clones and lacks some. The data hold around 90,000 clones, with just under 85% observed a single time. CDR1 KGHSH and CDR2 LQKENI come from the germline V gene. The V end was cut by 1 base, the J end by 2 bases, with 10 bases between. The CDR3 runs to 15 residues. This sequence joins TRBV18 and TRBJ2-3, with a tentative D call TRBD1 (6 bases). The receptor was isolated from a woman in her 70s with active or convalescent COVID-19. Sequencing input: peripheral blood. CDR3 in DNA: TGTGCCAGCTCACCACGGACAGACCCCACAGATACGCAGTATTTT. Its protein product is CASSPRTDPTDTQYF.